The clone carrying this T cell receptor (beta chain) was observed many times. One entry per CDR3 protein results from TCRdb running MiXCR on the reads. The sample has over 200,000 distinct CDR3 sequences; roughly an eighth are singletons. This specimen comes from a study of T cell repertoires in cytomegalovirus infection. The CDR3 has 14 amino acids. V lost 2 bases and J lost 2, with 8 bases in between. CDR1 and CDR2 from the germline V gene are SGHTA and FQGNSA. Sequenced input: PBMCs. This TCR came from a human donor in good health (CMV status not recorded). Some clones in this sample may be carry-over from other donors' samples. The chain recombines TRBV7-2 with TRBJ2-3; D gene ambiguous. The CDR3 nucleotides read TGTGCCAGCAGCTTATGGCTTAACACAGATACGCAGTATTTT. This translates into CASSLWLNTDTQYF.